A single sample gave rise to the 26 T cell receptor beta chains below, sequenced in a study of identical twins. TCRdb reprocessed the 5' RACE reads via MiXCR and lists one record per CDR3 protein. The sample lists approximately 890,000 distinct CDR3 sequences, roughly an eighth occurring once. The sample also formed part of further work on yellow fever vaccine responses in identical twins.

Sequencing was done on a sample of PBMCs. The receptors were sampled from a woman between 18 and 29 years old in good health.

CDR3 nucleotide sequence: TGTGCCAGCGCACCCACGGGGACAGCTTTTTACGAGCAGTACTTC. The encoded protein is CASAPTGTAFYEQYF. The V and J genes are TRBV7-8 and TRBJ2-7; 7 bases line up with TRBD1. The CDR3 runs to 15 residues. CDR1 is SGHVS and CDR2 is FQNEAQ in the germline V gene. Trimming at V came to 8 bases and at J to 4 bases, leaving 14 bases not matched to a gene.

This clonotype came up many times. The chain has TRBV7-6 and TRBJ2-5; the D is unclear. V lost 4 bases and J lost 2, with 17 bases in between. Per the germline V gene, CDR1 is SGHVS and CDR2 is FNYEAQ. The CDR3 covers 16 residues. The CDR3 bases are TGTGCCAGCAGCTCCTGGGCTGAAATTGAGCAAGAGACCCAGTACTTC. It encodes CASSSWAEIEQETQYF.

The CDR3 region has the DNA TGTGCCAGCAGCTTAAGGTCCAGGGGTTTAGGCACAGATACGCAGTATTTT. It translates to CASSLRSRGLGTDTQYF. The chain couples TRBV7-8 to TRBJ2-3; perhaps TRBD1 as D (6 bases). CDR1 is SGHVS and CDR2 is FQNEAQ in the germline V gene. V was clipped by 2 bases and J by 1 base, with 16 bases between them. The CDR3 has 17 amino acids.

This clonotype was recorded at least ten times. The chain carries TRBV2 and TRBJ2-3; D perhaps matches TRBD1 (5 bases). The CDR3 is 13 amino acids. The germline V gene has CDR1 SNHLY and CDR2 FYNNEI. Between the trimmed V and J ends, which lost 6 bases and 1 base, there was a span of 8 bases. For the CDR3, the DNA is TGTGCCAGCAGGACCAGGGGCACAGATACGCAGTATTTT. As protein: CASRTRGTDTQYF. Looking up the rest from reference TRBV2 and TRBJ2-3 gives the full variable domain: EPEVTQTPSHQVTQMGQEVILRCVPISNHLYFYWYRQILGQKVEFLVSFYNNEISEKSEIFDDQFSVERPDGSNFTLKIRSTKLEDSAMYFCASRTRGTDTQYFGPGTRLTVL.

The V and J genes are TRBV29-1 and TRBJ2-1, with no clear D. Per germline, CDR1 SQVTM and CDR2 ANQGSEA. Trimming cost V 3 bases and J 10 bases, with 16 bases left between them. This CDR3 has 13 residues. The CDR3 DNA is TGCAGCGTTGAGGGGTGGGAACCCAGGGAGCAGTTCTTC. It specifies CSVEGWEPREQFF.

V gene TRBV9 combines with J gene TRBJ2-1; D may be TRBD2 (7 bases). The V gene's germline CDR1 is SGDLS and CDR2 YYNGEE. The V end lost 4 bases, the J end lost 4 bases, and 18 bases lay between the germline ends. The CDR3 loop spans 16 amino acids. The CDR3 protein is CASSTRGAGTYNEQFF. In nucleotides, the CDR3 is TGTGCCAGCAGCACCCGGGGGGCGGGAACTTACAATGAGCAGTTCTTC.

V is TRBV28 and J is TRBJ2-7; 11 nucleotides line up with TRBD2. V trimming: 7 bases; J trimming: 2 bases; junction bases outside the gene matches: 16. Looked up from germline, CDR1 is MDHEN and CDR2 is SYDVKM. The CDR3 contains 18 residues. CDR3 protein: CASTLYPGSSGRTYEQYF. The CDR3 nucleotides read TGTGCCAGCACCCTATATCCCGGGTCTAGCGGGAGGACCTACGAGCAGTACTTC.

The V call is TRBV5-4, the J call TRBJ2-1, with TRBD2 matching 9 bases. This CDR3 is built from 14 residues. Germline V lookup: CDR1 SGHNT, CDR2 YYREEE (reference sequence). V lost 9 bases to trimming and J lost 7 bases; unmatched junction nucleotides: 11. CDR3 amino acids: CATEDSGSGNEQFF. The CDR3 DNA reads TGTGCCACCGAAGATAGCGGGAGTGGAAATGAGCAGTTCTTC.

This clonotype was found many times. The chain couples TRBV11-1 to TRBJ1-6, with TRBD1 matching over 7 bases. Per the germline V gene, CDR1 is SGHAT and CDR2 is FQDESV (reference sequence). Trimming took 1 base from V and 6 from J; bases not matched to a gene: 12. CDR3 length: 18 residues. CDR3 amino acids: CASSLEWGQTGLNSPLHF. Here the CDR3 DNA reads TGTGCCAGCAGCTTAGAATGGGGACAGACAGGGCTTAATTCACCCCTCCACTTT.

CDR3 sequence (DNA): TGTGCCAGCAGTCGGAGCCTAACAGGAGTCGCTAGGCCCCAGCATTTT. It codes for CASSRSLTGVARPQHF. The chain couples TRBV12-3 or TRBV12-4 to TRBJ1-5; TRBD1 might be the D (5 bases). The ends were cut back, 5 bases at V and 9 bases at J, with 23 bases in the middle. The CDR3 is made up of 16 amino acids.

This clonotype was counted only a few times. CDR3 DNA: TGTGCCATCAGAATCCGGGACCCTGGAGATGCGAACACCGGGGAGCTGTTTTTT. Its translation is CAIRIRDPGDANTGELFF. This rearrangement joins TRBV10-3 to TRBJ2-2; D could derive from TRBD1 or TRBD2 (5 bases each). Trimming stripped 6 bases from V and 0 bases from J, with 20 bases between. The CDR3 consists of 18 residues. Germline values: CDR1 ENHRY, CDR2 SYGVKD.

This clonotype was seen only once. The chain couples TRBV11-3 to TRBJ2-3; the match to TRBD2 covers 7 bases. Germline CDR1 SGHNT, CDR2 YENEEA. The CDR3 spans 17 residues. Unmatched junction bases numbered 17, after V lost 5 bases and J lost 6 bases. Here the CDR3 reads CASSPAGRERWADTQYF. In nucleotides, the CDR3 is TGTGCCAGCAGCCCTGCAGGGCGGGAGCGTTGGGCGGATACGCAGTATTTT.

The chain carries TRBV11-2 and TRBJ2-5; possible D gene TRBD1, 6 bases. Trimming pared 1 base from V and 5 bases from J, leaving 14 bases between. The V gene's germline CDR1 is SGHAT and CDR2 FQNNGV. The CDR3 spans 15 residues. CDR3 sequence (DNA): TGTGCCAGCAGCTTAGCTTCAGGGGATGGGGAGACCCAGTACTTC. It yields the protein CASSLASGDGETQYF.

A few counts support this clonotype. The genes are TRBV6-7 and TRBJ1-1, with D tentatively TRBD1 (5 bases). TRBV6-7 is an ORF, and what it does is uncertain. V dropped 5 bases and J dropped 4 bases, with 14 bases sitting between them. CDR3 length: 14 amino acids. CDR3 sequence: CASSTQGRLTEAFF. The CDR3 DNA sequence: TGTGCCAGCAGTACTCAGGGTCGTCTCACTGAAGCTTTCTTT.

This clonotype was counted a few times. The chain uses TRBV10-3 and TRBJ2-7; 7 bases fit TRBD1. CDR3 size: 13 residues. Germline trimming cut 2 bases from V and 6 bases from J; bases unmatched to any gene: 4. Germline CDR1 reads ENHRY; CDR2 reads SYGVKD. CDR3: CAISEDRVGEQYV. As DNA, the CDR3 is TGTGCCATCAGTGAGGACAGGGTGGGCGAGCAGTACGTC.

The J gene is TRBJ2-2, the V gene TRBV2, with 12 bases lining up with TRBD2. With V trimmed by 5 bases and J by 1 base, 5 bases remained unmatched. Germline loops: CDR1 SNHLY, CDR2 FYNNEI. This CDR3 contains 17 residues. In nucleotides, the CDR3 is TGTGCCAGCAGTACGGGACTAGCGGGCCTGAACACCGGGGAGCTGTTTTTT. Its translation is CASSTGLAGLNTGELFF.

This clonotype was seen only a few times. The chain combines TRBV7-9 with TRBJ2-7; no clear D. The V gene lost 5 bases and the J gene lost 0 bases, with 11 bases spanning the gap. Germline V gene data show CDR1 as SEHNR and CDR2 as FQNEAQ (reference sequence). The CDR3 runs 14 residues. The DNA of the CDR3 is TGTGCCAGCAGCCCTTCCCCGGACTCCTACGAGCAGTACTTC. The encoded protein is CASSPSPDSYEQYF.

This clonotype was seen only a few times. Because the CDR3 is missing its conserved closing phenylalanine or tryptophan, this is likely a read error. The DNA is omitted, as the CDR3 cannot be located on it reliably, and the CDR3 follows TCRdb's listing. The chain links TRBV28 to TRBJ2-3; TRBD1, the D gene given by the table, was not confirmed from the DNA. Germline lookup yields CDR1 MDHEN and CDR2 SYDVKM. The CDR3 adds up to 10 amino acids, both ends counted. The CDR3 reads CASSTTPDSN.

This clonotype was picked up a small number of times. The chain recombines TRBV2 with TRBJ1-1; D is ambiguous. The CDR3 is 13 amino acids. The V gene's germline CDR1 is SNHLY and CDR2 FYNNEI. V lost 7 bases and J lost 6, with 15 bases in between. DNA of the CDR3: TGTGCCAGCAACCTGGCCCTTCAGGCTGAAGCTTTCTTT. Translated: CASNLALQAEAFF.

This clonotype showed up just a few times. The V call is TRBV9, the J call TRBJ2-3; D is perhaps TRBD2 (6 bases). Trimming pared 0 bases from V and 5 bases from J, leaving 16 bases between. The CDR3 has 16 amino acids. Germline CDR1 is SGDLS and CDR2 is YYNGEE. Here the CDR3 DNA reads TGTGCCAGCAGCGTAGCGGAGGGGAGGCTGGGAGATACGCAGTATTTT. Amino acids: CASSVAEGRLGDTQYF.

There are many counts of this clonotype. The chain combines TRBV3-1 with TRBJ2-2; 8 nucleotides agree with TRBD2. Germline-derived CDR1 and CDR2 are LGHDT and YNNKEL (reference sequence). The CDR3 contains 13 residues. The ends lost 7 bases at V and 6 bases at J; junction bases unmatched: 4. The CDR3 DNA follows: TGTGCCAGCACCCGGGGGGGTGCCGGGGAGCTGTTTTTT. It yields the protein CASTRGGAGELFF.

This clonotype was counted a few times. The chain employs TRBV4-1 and TRBJ1-1; no firm D call. From germline, CDR1 is MGHRA and CDR2 YSYEKL. This CDR3 region has 15 residues. The V and J ends lost 3 bases and 1 base respectively, with 12 bases between them. CDR3 sequence reads: CASSHKKTANTEAFF. As DNA, the CDR3 is TGCGCCAGCAGCCACAAGAAGACGGCGAACACTGAAGCTTTCTTT.

The chain combines TRBV28 with TRBJ2-7, with TRBD1 matching 9 bases. Germline CDR1 is MDHEN and CDR2 is SYDVKM. V shed 6 bases and J 6 bases; nucleotides not matched to a gene: 12. This CDR3 region has 15 residues. The CDR3 nucleotides read TGTGCCAGCAGCCTACCCGGGACAGGGTCTGTCGAGCAGTACTTC. The encoded protein is CASSLPGTGSVEQYF.

This clonotype showed up just a few times. The chain employs TRBV7-9 and TRBJ2-1; 7 bases are shared with TRBD1. With 6 bases clipped from V and 9 bases from J, the junction kept 20 bases outside the gene matches. Germline values: CDR1 SEHNR, CDR2 FQNEAQ (reference sequence). There are 17 residues in the CDR3. CDR3 sequence reads: CASSSRDSEPHRGEQFF. CDR3 DNA: TGTGCCAGCAGTTCAAGGGACAGCGAGCCCCACAGGGGTGAGCAGTTCTTC.

The chain joins TRBV18 to TRBJ1-5; 8 nucleotides line up with TRBD1. V shed 3 bases, J shed 2 bases, and the junction held 9 bases outside the gene matches. The germline gives CDR1 KGHSH, CDR2 LQKENI. CDR3 length: 17 amino acids. The CDR3 region is CASSPQGASQGNQPQHF. The CDR3 coding sequence is TGTGCCAGCTCACCTCAGGGGGCGAGCCAGGGCAATCAGCCCCAGCATTTT.

CDR3 in amino acids: CASSLRQGRPYEQYF. CDR3 nucleotide sequence: TGTGCCAGCAGCTTGAGGCAGGGGCGACCCTACGAGCAGTACTTC. The V gene is TRBV5-6, the J gene TRBJ2-7; D is possibly TRBD1 (6 bases). Germline CDR1 and CDR2: SGHDT and YYEEEE. The CDR3 totals 15 residues. V lost 1 base, J lost 2 bases, and 13 bases lay in between.